These T cell receptor beta chains were read from a single sample in a study of regulatory and conventional T cells in RAG deficiency. Here immunoSEQ multiplex PCR was the method, and the copy in TCRdb shows in-frame clones only, minus some. Among 20,000 to 25,000 clones listed, approximately 95% were seen once. These data also featured in a second study, about regulatory T cells.

Sequences were obtained from CD25- CD4+ T cells sorted from blood. The receptors stem from a human donor in good health. The CDR3 runs from the conserved cysteine through the conserved F or W. Fields, in order: CDR3 protein, CDR3 DNA, J gene, D gene, clone size, V gene. A D gene is named only where the DNA matches it firmly. Clone size is shown for a subset of rows, as once, few, many or a class of expanded clone.

CASSVARAGGATNEKLFF,TGTGCCAGCAGCGTAGCTCGGGCAGGGGGCGCAACTAATGAAAAACTGTTTTTT,TRBJ1-4,TRBD1,once,TRBV9
CASSFLTDKNIQYF,TGTGCCAGCAGCTTCCTGACAGACAAAAACATTCAGTACTTC,TRBJ2-4,-,-,TRBV5-4
CASSLLAGRSTDTQYF,TGTGCCAGCTCCCTACTAGCGGGCCGTAGCACAGATACGCAGTATTTT,TRBJ2-3,TRBD2,-,TRBV18
CASSPLAGGHSYNEQFF,TGTGCCAGTAGTCCACTAGCGGGGGGACACTCCTACAATGAGCAGTTCTTC,TRBJ2-1,TRBD2,-,TRBV19
CASSGDRGTRGSTEAFF,TGTGCCAGCAGTGGGGACAGGGGGACTAGGGGGAGCACTGAAGCTTTCTTT,TRBJ1-1,TRBD1,few,TRBV6-1
CAISATGMNTEAFF,TGTGCCATCAGTGCGACAGGAATGAACACTGAAGCTTTCTTT,TRBJ1-1,-,-,TRBV10-3
CAWSPGDGETQYF,TGTGCCTGGAGTCCCGGGGATGGAGAGACCCAGTACTTC,TRBJ2-5,-,once,TRBV30
CASSLQGPSGNTIYF,TGTGCCAGCAGCCTCCAGGGCCCCTCTGGAAACACCATATATTTT,TRBJ1-3,-,once,TRBV7-9
CASSLWDRGLESGYTF,TGTGCCAGCAGCTTATGGGACAGGGGGCTTGAGAGTGGCTACACCTTC,TRBJ1-2,TRBD1,once,TRBV7-8
CASSLERQLLNTEAFF,TGTGCCAGCAGCTTAGAGCGGCAGCTACTGAACACTGAAGCTTTCTTT,TRBJ1-1,-,-,TRBV11-2
CASSYSRDFNQPQHF,TGTGCCAGCAGTTACTCAAGAGATTTCAATCAGCCCCAGCATTTT,TRBJ1-5,-,-,TRBV6-5
CASSLEHGGYTF,TGTGCCAGCAGCTTAGAGCACGGGGGCTACACCTTC,TRBJ1-2,-,-,TRBV7-2
CASRGPFRGGTGELFF,TGTGCCAGTAGGGGACCTTTCCGCGGGGGCACCGGGGAGCTGTTTTTT,TRBJ2-2,TRBD2,-,TRBV19
CASSYDSTLENTIYF,TGTGCCAGCAGTTATGACTCCACTCTGGAAAACACCATATATTTT,TRBJ1-3,-,-,TRBV6-5
CASSQPGTGTREKLFF,TGCGCCAGCAGCCAACCCGGGACAGGGACAAGGGAAAAACTGTTTTTT,TRBJ1-4,TRBD1,few,TRBV4-1
CAGGGHNNQPQHF,TGTGCCGGGGGGGGACACAATAATCAGCCCCAGCATTTT,TRBJ1-5,-,-,TRBV2
CASCLTPGYTGELFF,TGCGCCAGCTGCTTAACTCCAGGGTACACCGGGGAGCTGTTTTTT,TRBJ2-2,-,-,TRBV4-1
CASSSTGLNTEAFF,TGTGCCAGCAGCTCAACAGGGCTGAACACTGAAGCTTTCTTT,TRBJ1-1,-,-,TRBV11-1
CASSVEGQGGEKLFF,TGTGCCAGCAGCGTAGAAGGACAGGGGGGTGAAAAACTGTTTTTT,TRBJ1-4,TRBD1,-,TRBV9
CASSVGGPNPHTQYF,TGTGCCAGCAGCGTAGGGGGGCCCAACCCCCATACGCAGTATTTT,TRBJ2-3,-,-,TRBV9
CASSEQKNTEAFF,TGTGCCAGCTCCGAACAGAAGAACACTGAAGCTTTCTTT,TRBJ1-1,-,-,TRBV18
CASAKTSFGGNYNEQFF,TGTGCCAGCGCCAAGACCTCTTTCGGGGGGAACTACAATGAGCAGTTCTTC,TRBJ2-1,TRBD2,-,TRBV11-2
CASSLTSGGPTDTQYF,TGCGCCAGCAGCCTCACTAGCGGGGGGCCGACAGATACGCAGTATTTT,TRBJ2-3,TRBD2,-,TRBV5-1
CAISPRERGNTEAFF,TGTGCCATCAGCCCCAGGGAAAGGGGGAACACTGAAGCTTTCTTT,TRBJ1-1,-,-,TRBV10-3
CASSPSRAGNTIYF,TGTGCCAGCAGCCCCTCCAGGGCTGGAAACACCATATATTTT,TRBJ1-3,-,-,TRBV7-2
CASSYGGFNTDTQYF,TGTGCCAGCAGTTACGGGGGGTTCAACACAGATACGCAGTATTTT,TRBJ2-3,-,-,TRBV6-5
CASSDISRVAGYTF,TGTGCCAGCAGTGATATAAGCAGGGTGGCTGGCTACACCTTC,TRBJ1-2,-,-,TRBV2